This passage covers 18 T cell receptor beta chains from one sample sequenced in a study of cytomegalovirus exposure and HLA in healthy donors. Primers for the PCR totalled 60 Vbeta and 13 Jbeta. Assay used: immunoSEQ multiplex PCR; TCRdb lists only in-frame clones, some missing. The sample lists roughly 170,000 clones; about 80% were seen once. Material: PBMCs. The origin of the receptors is a man under 40 in good health and CMV-seronegative.

The chain couples TRBV7-2 to TRBJ2-5; TRBD2 agrees at 8 bases. The CDR3 is made up of 16 amino acids. The junction had 8 bases not matched to a gene; V was cut back by 0 bases and J by 5 bases. Germline CDR1 and CDR2: SGHTA and FQGNSA. CDR3 in DNA: TGTGCCAGCAGCTTAGCGGGGAGCGGGAGTCGGGAGACCCAGTACTTC. Translation gives CASSLAGSGSRETQYF.

This clone was seen only once. The chain joins TRBV15 to TRBJ2-7; D ambiguous. Germline CDR1 LNHNV, CDR2 YYDKDF (reference sequence). With 0 bases removed from V and 0 bases from J, the gap between germline ends came to 6 bases. This CDR3 region has 14 residues. CDR3 nucleotide sequence: TGTGCCACCAGCAGAGATCGGAGCTCCTACGAGCAGTACTTC. It translates to CATSRDRSSYEQYF.

V is TRBV19 and J is TRBJ2-2, with 7 bases fitting TRBD1. Per the germline V gene, CDR1 is LNHDA and CDR2 is SQIVND (reference sequence). CDR3 length: 15 residues. Trimming removed 6 bases from V and 1 base from J; junction bases left unmatched: 5. This CDR3 reads CASSPGQQNTGELFF. CDR3 in DNA: TGTGCCAGTAGCCCGGGACAGCAGAACACCGGGGAGCTGTTTTTT.

This clone came up once. This chain connects TRBV7-9 to TRBJ1-5; 9 bases fit TRBD1. CDR1 is SEHNR and CDR2 is FQNEAQ in the germline V gene (reference sequence). This CDR3 contains 14 residues. V gave up 4 bases and J gave up 6 bases; unmatched junction bases: 4. CDR3 protein: CASSSQGAGQPQHF. The DNA for the CDR3 is TGTGCCAGCAGCTCACAGGGGGCAGGTCAGCCCCAGCATTTT.

This chain joins TRBV29-1 and TRBJ2-3; tentative D call: TRBD2 (6 bases). Germline-derived CDR1 and CDR2 are SQVTM and ANQGSEA. The CDR3 length is 13 residues. Between the trimmed V and J ends, which lost 6 bases and 2 bases, there was a span of 12 bases. The CDR3 loop reads CSVGSGNTDTQYF. DNA for the CDR3: TGCAGCGTCGGGAGCGGAAACACAGATACGCAGTATTTT.

The chain couples TRBV19 to TRBJ2-2; TRBD2 might be the D (5 bases). Germline CDR1 reads LNHDA; CDR2 reads SQIVND (reference sequence). With 10 bases removed from V and 1 base from J, the gap between germline ends came to 13 bases. This CDR3 has 14 residues. The CDR3 region is CATLATQNTGELFF. The CDR3 region has the DNA TGTGCCACCTTAGCGACTCAGAACACCGGGGAGCTGTTTTTT.

The chain is built from TRBV4-3 and TRBJ2-1, with D possibly being TRBD2 (6 bases). The V end was cut by 1 base, the J end by 6 bases, with 13 bases between. Germline CDR1 LGHNA, CDR2 YSLEER. The CDR3 has 15 residues. The CDR3 DNA follows: TGCGCCAGCAGCCAAGTGGGGGGTCGTAGCAATGAGCAGTTCTTC. It specifies CASSQVGGRSNEQFF.

The V call is TRBV6-5, the J call TRBJ2-1, with 8 bases aligning to TRBD1. In germline, CDR1 is MNHEY, CDR2 SVGAGI. The CDR3 contains 13 residues. V shed 4 bases, J shed 6 bases, and the junction held 2 bases outside the gene matches. CDR3 nucleotide sequence: TGTGCCAGCAGTTTCGGACAGGGCAATGAGCAGTTCTTC. This encodes CASSFGQGNEQFF.

This chain links TRBV7-9 with TRBJ1-4, with D perhaps matching TRBD1 (5 bases). Trimming took 0 bases from V and 5 from J, leaving 10 bases between them. This CDR3 contains 15 residues. The germline V gene has CDR1 SEHNR and CDR2 FQNEAQ (reference sequence). CDR3 sequence (DNA): TGTGCCAGCAGCTTAGCGGGGGAGGGAAATGAAAAACTGTTTTTT. Translating gives CASSLAGEGNEKLFF.

This sequence joins TRBV30 and TRBJ2-7; TRBD2 aligns across 7 bases. The J segment lost 0 bases and the V segment lost 2 bases, leaving 4 bases of the junction unmatched. Germline CDR1 GTSNPN, CDR2 SVGIG (reference sequence). This CDR3 is 14 amino acids long. CDR3 in DNA: TGTGCCTGGAGTTGGGAGGGGTACTCCTACGAGCAGTACTTC. This translates into CAWSWEGYSYEQYF.

The rearrangement joins TRBV2 to TRBJ2-5; D is perhaps TRBD2 (6 bases). V lost 6 bases to trimming and J lost 5 bases, with 19 bases between them. This CDR3 is built from 15 residues. Germline loops: CDR1 SNHLY, CDR2 FYNNEI. CDR3 in DNA: TGTGCCAGCAGCCTATTTAGCCGGAGGGACGAGACCCAGTACTTC. It translates to CASSLFSRRDETQYF.

The genes are TRBV9 and TRBJ1-4; 9 nucleotides match TRBD1. V lost 2 bases, J lost 6 bases, and 8 bases stayed unmatched. CDR1 is SGDLS and CDR2 is YYNGEE in the germline V gene. The CDR3 has 16 residues. The CDR3 nucleotides read TGTGCCAGCAGCGTCGGACCGGGACAGGGAGATGAAAAACTGTTTTTT. Translated, it gives CASSVGPGQGDEKLFF.

A single count supports this clone. The V call is TRBV30, the J call TRBJ2-4, with TRBD2 as a possible D gene (6 bases). CDR3 length: 15 amino acids. Germline V CDR1 and CDR2: GTSNPN, SVGIG (reference sequence). V dropped 2 bases and J dropped 2 bases, with 13 bases sitting between them. CDR3 DNA sequence: TGTGCCTGGAGTTTGCCTAGCGCACCCAAAAACATTCAGTACTTC. Translating it yields CAWSLPSAPKNIQYF.

The gene calls are TRBV4-1 and TRBJ1-2, with D possibly TRBD1 on 5 matching bases. Germline V gene lookup returns CDR1 MGHRA and CDR2 YSYEKL. V was clipped by 1 base and J by 0 bases, with 12 bases between them. The CDR3 is 16 amino acids. CDR3 sequence: CASSQGMQGTNYGYTF. DNA for the CDR3: TGCGCCAGCAGCCAAGGGATGCAGGGAACTAACTATGGCTACACCTTC.

The rearrangement joins TRBV11-2 to TRBJ1-4; TRBD1 is a possible D gene (6 bases). This CDR3 is built from 17 residues. Germline V gene lookup returns CDR1 SGHAT and CDR2 FQNNGV. Trimming removed 3 bases at V and 2 bases at J, with 16 bases between. CDR3 region: CASSLTGQPMTNEKLFF. In DNA form, the CDR3 reads TGTGCCAGCAGCTTGACTGGACAGCCTATGACTAATGAAAAACTGTTTTTT.

The chain has TRBV19 and TRBJ2-5, with TRBD2 identical over 9 bases. This CDR3 has 16 amino acids. Trimming removed 0 bases from V and 3 bases from J; junction bases left unmatched: 5. The germline CDR1 and CDR2 sequences are LNHDA and SQIVND (reference sequence). The CDR3 loop reads CASSIEGGGAEETQYF. The CDR3 DNA reads TGTGCCAGTAGTATAGAGGGCGGGGGGGCAGAAGAGACCCAGTACTTC. Combining the CDR3 with reference TRBV19 and TRBJ2-5 gives the whole variable domain DGGITQSPKYLFRKEGQNVTLSCEQNLNHDAMYWYRQDPGQGLRLIYYSQIVNDFQKGDIAEGYSVSREKKESFPLTVTSAQKNPTAFYLCASSIEGGGAEETQYFGPGTRLLVL.

This clone was observed a single time. This chain uses TRBV9 with TRBJ2-2, with a weak D call TRBD2 (5 bases). Trimming stripped 0 bases from V and 6 bases from J, with 12 bases between. This CDR3 is 15 amino acids long. Germline values: CDR1 SGDLS, CDR2 YYNGEE. The CDR3 protein is CASSVGSARAGELFF. The CDR3 DNA sequence: TGTGCCAGCAGCGTAGGGTCTGCGAGGGCCGGGGAGCTGTTTTTT.

The chain has TRBV6-5 and TRBJ2-7; D not certain. Trimming left V 0 bases short and J 2 bases short, with 14 bases between. This CDR3 comprises 16 residues. Germline V gene sequence: CDR1 MNHEY, CDR2 SVGAGI. This chain's CDR3 is CASSYSIIRQTYEQYF. The CDR3 DNA follows: TGTGCCAGCAGTTACTCGATCATCAGGCAGACCTACGAGCAGTACTTC.